This TCR beta chain was sequenced for a study of shared clonotypes between healthy human individuals (dated by TCRdb to 2020 to 2022). Describing the broader study: The cohort included three men and two women between 18 and 49 years of age. For each donor, CD4 naive and CD4 memory were each given three plates, CD8 naive was given two plates, and CD8 memory was given one plate. The study deeply sequenced blood TCR repertoires of about five healthy adults to estimate repertoire size and the extent of clonotype sharing between individuals. To increase sequencing depth and limit assay-specific biases, different laboratories used diverse techniques to prepare libraries and sequence TCR repertoires. Between about 0.94 and 8.9 billion PBMCs per donor were obtained by leukapheresis.

TCR CDR3 regions were amplified from genomic DNA by multiplex PCR using the deep immunoSEQ assay. Extracted genomic DNA from each cell subset was distributed evenly across all wells of several immunoSEQ 96-well plates, and each plate was treated as a replicate. For sorted subsets, each replicate PCR was loaded with 200 ng genomic DNA, equivalent to 30,000 or so T cell genomes. The purified libraries were quantified using a Qubit 3.0 fluorometer, sized with a Bioanalyzer 2100, and then quantified again using the KAPA Library Quantification kit. Every immunoSEQ 96-well plate was sequenced on a separate single-read 150-cycle Illumina NextSeq 550 flow cell. The study's processing was this. The immunoSEQ output contained only junctional sequences without quality scores, so filtering could not match that applied to full-length reads. Sequences were annotated with PyIR, a Python wrapper for IgBLAST v1.9, and V/J genes and CDR3 were assigned using IMGT germline references. Any read was removed if the V/J assignment was weak (E-value above 1e-6), the CDR3 was missing, or the read contained stop codons, out-of-frame junctions, or ambiguous translated residues. V3J clonotypes were defined as sequences sharing an identical inferred V gene, J gene, and CDR3 amino acid sequence. Percentage overlap between repertoires was calculated by dividing the number of shared unique clonotypes by the size of the smaller repertoire. Repertoire richness was assessed with RTK rarefaction, the Chao1 estimator, and Recon v2.1 estimates of unobserved clonotypes. Generation probabilities were computed with OLGA for all TCRbeta clonotypes obtained by the gDNA method from a few donors. TCRdb limited this immuneACCESS table to in-frame rearrangements with V and J called. A share of clones is missing; checked studies link under half to unresolved V genes, and the rest is unexplained. V and J calls and clone size are copied from that table; D and trimming were computed from the DNA. The sample has a few million clones on record, around 90% of them singletons. The ten biggest clones cover 0.11% to 0.15% of the sample.

What the authors observed across the whole study: Based on pairwise subsampling, the degree of clonotype sharing among donors was expected to be affected by sequencing depth. The genetic and exposure-history diversity represented was limited by the small number of donors. Rarefaction of sorted-subset datasets indicated incomplete sequencing despite the large sequencing depth. Sampling was restricted to blood, and TCR repertoires in tissue are likely to differ from TCR repertoires in blood. Clonotypes shared by all four sorted-subset donors showed higher generation probabilities than non-shared clonotypes. Roughly 5% of naive CD4, more than 3% of naive CD8, approximately 2.2% of memory CD4, and 0.35% to 0.4% of memory CD8 clonotypes were shared across a few donors. Estimated clonotype richness was generally larger for naive than for memory subsets.

CDR3 length: 15 amino acids, cysteine to phenylalanine. Only the CDR3 portion is preserved as DNA: 45 bases, with reading frame beginning at the first base. Unmatched junction bases come to 3, with V trimmed by 5 bases and J by 3 bases. As encoded in the germline V gene, CDR1 is SNHLY while CDR2 is FYNNEI. About this clone itself: The target of this receptor is not known. The sample holds no much larger clone one base away, and base qualities are not on file.

The donors were healthy, HIV-negative adults with no recently reported acute infections or vaccinations. Only Caucasian adults living in Nashville, Tennessee, USA were represented among the donors. CD4+ T cells were enriched through magnetic negative selection, after which naive cells were positively selected on CD45RA and the remaining negative fraction served as the memory subset. Blood was obtained by leukapheresis, after which PBMCs were separated by Ficoll-Histopaque density gradient centrifugation and cryopreserved in liquid nitrogen vapor phase. Purity and quantity of every magnetically sorted T cell population were checked by analytical flow cytometry. Each sorted fraction had its genomic DNA isolated and then quantified by UV absorbance on a Nanodrop 2000c.

The sequence derives from a man aged 18 to 30 in good health. Sequencing was performed on naive CD4+ T cells sorted from blood. What this sample's cell subset or site label stands for: CD45RA+ positively selected. This chain is built from TRBV2 and TRBJ2-6, and 8 junctional nucleotides match TRBD1. The CDR3 is CASSPRGLGANVLTF. The DNA sequence is TGTGCCAGCAGTCCCAGGGGGCTTGGGGCCAACGTCCTGACTTTC.